The present T cell receptor (beta chain) was sequenced within a study of cytomegalovirus exposure and HLA in healthy donors. V lost 3 bases and J lost 2, with 23 bases in between. The CDR3 spans 18 residues. CDR1 and CDR2 from the germline V gene are MDHEN and SYDVKM. Points on this clone: Antigen specificity is unknown.

Study outcomes and limitations: Associated with cytomegalovirus, according to the listing, were 164 TCR beta chains.

Only in-frame clones appear in the TCRdb table, and some are missing; sequencing was by immunoSEQ multiplex PCR. The data contain 70,000 to 80,000 clones, 90% to 95% of them seen just once; the ten biggest clones take up over 2%. The specimen sequenced was PBMCs. The clonotype comes from a woman aged 18-29 years in good health and CMV-seronegative. The genes are TRBV28 and TRBJ2-7; possibly TRBD1 for D (5 bases). The CDR3 DNA is TGTGCCAGCAGTTTTTTTACTCAGTTGTCAGGGAATACCTACGAGCAGTACTTC. As protein: CASSFFTQLSGNTYEQYF.